The rows below give T cell receptor beta chains drawn from one sample of a study of blood T cells in healthy people across ages. TCRdb itself ran the 5' RACE reads through MiXCR, one entry per CDR3 protein. The sample yields approximately 780,000 distinct CDR3 sequences, roughly 25% seen once. This sample also appeared in a second study, on T cells of mothers and their children.

The sample consisted of blood. These receptors were taken from a boy younger than 18 in good health. Each CDR3 is given with its conserved first and last residue. D genes are given only for firm matches. Not all rows give a size; the values are once, few, many and, for expanded clones, a class.

size: NA; J: TRBJ2-5; V: TRBV5-1; D: TRBD2; DNA: TGCGCCAGCGCCTACGAGCGGGGTTTAGGAGAGACCCAGTACTTC; CDR3: CASAYERGLGETQYF
size: few; J: TRBJ1-2; V: TRBV28; D: NA; DNA: TGTGCCAGCAGAACCGGGGGATTTTTGGCTGGCTACACCTTC; CDR3: CASRTGGFLAGYTF
size: NA; J: TRBJ1-4; V: TRBV10-3; D: NA; DNA: TGTGCCATCAGTGAGTCGAGCCAGGGTGATGAAAAACTGTTTTTT; CDR3: CAISESSQGDEKLFF
size: NA; J: TRBJ2-4; V: TRBV18; D: TRBD2; DNA: TGTGCCAGCTCTCGAAGCGAGTATAGCGGGAGGGCGAACATTCAGTACTTC; CDR3: CASSRSEYSGRANIQYF
size: many; J: TRBJ2-7; V: TRBV5-1; D: NA; DNA: TGCGCCAGCAGCTTGGAAACAGGTGTAGCCTACGAGCAGTACTTC; CDR3: CASSLETGVAYEQYF
size: NA; J: TRBJ1-1; V: TRBV6-6; D: TRBD1; DNA: TGTGCCAGCAGCCGACAGGGGCGGAACACTGAAGCTTTCTTT; CDR3: CASSRQGRNTEAFF
size: NA; J: TRBJ1-2; V: TRBV5-1; D: NA; DNA: TGCGCCAGCAGCCTGGACATCCACTATGGCTACACCTTC; CDR3: CASSLDIHYGYTF
size: few; J: TRBJ2-7; V: TRBV11-2; D: NA; DNA: TGTGCCAGCTCGGGATCTGCAGTCCACGAGCAGTACTTC; CDR3: CASSGSAVHEQYF
size: NA; J: TRBJ1-3; V: TRBV6-6; D: NA; DNA: TGTGCCAGCAGTCCACAGGGTCCTGGAAACACCATATATTTT; CDR3: CASSPQGPGNTIYF
size: NA; J: TRBJ1-5; V: TRBV20-1; D: NA; DNA: TGCAGTGCTAGAGTGCCAGGATGGAGTCAGCCCCAGCATTTT; CDR3: CSARVPGWSQPQHF
size: few; J: TRBJ2-1; V: TRBV7-3; D: TRBD2; DNA: TGTGCCAGCAGCTCGGCCGGGACTAGCGACAATGAGCAGTTCTTC; CDR3: CASSSAGTSDNEQFF
size: few; J: TRBJ2-3; V: TRBV7-9; D: NA; DNA: TGTGCCAGCAGCTCTAGCTACCACAGCAGGGTCCCAGATACGCAGTATTTT; CDR3: CASSSSYHSRVPDTQYF
size: many; J: TRBJ2-4; V: TRBV29-1; D: NA; DNA: TGCAGCGTTGGGGCAGGTTCAGCCAAAAACATTCAGTACTTC; CDR3: CSVGAGSAKNIQYF
size: NA; J: TRBJ1-3; V: TRBV20-1; D: NA; DNA: TGCAGTGCTAGACCTAACCTCTCTGGAAACACCATATATTTT; CDR3: CSARPNLSGNTIYF
size: few; J: TRBJ1-3; V: TRBV9; D: TRBD1; DNA: TGTGCCAGCAGCGCCTCCGGGACAGGGGGCGCCGCTGGAAACACCATATATTTT; CDR3: CASSASGTGGAAGNTIYF
size: NA; J: TRBJ2-5; V: TRBV13; D: TRBD1; DNA: TGTGCCAGCAGCCTCCGGGACAGGGTCAGGGAGCAGTACTTC; CDR3: CASSLRDRVREQYF
size: few; J: TRBJ2-6; V: TRBV21-1; D: NA; DNA: TGTGCCAGCAGCATACAGGGACAGGGGGCGCTGATTCGAGCCAACGTCCTGACTTTC; CDR3: CASSIQGQGALIRANVLTF
size: few; J: TRBJ2-6; V: TRBV5-1; D: NA; DNA: TGCGCCAGCAGCTTGGACGTGTTCTCTGGGGCCAACGTCCTGACTTTC; CDR3: CASSLDVFSGANVLTF
size: NA; J: TRBJ2-1; V: TRBV5-1; D: NA; DNA: TGCGCCAGCAGCTTGGCCCGTCAGGGGGGATATGAGCAGTTCTTC; CDR3: CASSLARQGGYEQFF
size: NA; J: TRBJ2-1; V: TRBV30; D: TRBD2; DNA: TGTGCCTGGGTAGCGGGGAACTACAATGAGCAGTTCTTC; CDR3: CAWVAGNYNEQFF
size: NA; J: TRBJ1-2; V: TRBV6-5; D: NA; DNA: TGTGCCAGCAGTTGGCGGGTGGGGAATAGCTACACCTTC; CDR3: CASSWRVGNSYTF
size: few; J: TRBJ1-2; V: TRBV18; D: NA; DNA: TGTGCCAGCTCACCAAACGACGCATCTAACTATGGCTACACCTTC; CDR3: CASSPNDASNYGYTF
size: few; J: TRBJ1-2; V: TRBV12-3/TRBV12-4; D: NA; DNA: TGTGCCAGCAGCAACAGGGCGGGCTATGGCTACACCTTC; CDR3: CASSNRAGYGYTF
size: NA; J: TRBJ2-5; V: TRBV7-3; D: NA; DNA: TGTGCCAGCAGCTACCAAGGGGAAGAGACCCAGTACTTC; CDR3: CASSYQGEETQYF
size: few; J: TRBJ2-3; V: TRBV7-9; D: NA; DNA: TGTGCCAGCAGCTTAGCGGCCCTTAGCGATACGCAGTATTTT; CDR3: CASSLAALSDTQYF
size: NA; J: TRBJ2-1; V: TRBV7-9; D: NA; DNA: TGTGCCAGCAGCCCCCCGCAGGCAATGAGCGATGAGCAGTTCTTC; CDR3: CASSPPQAMSDEQFF
size: NA; J: TRBJ2-7; V: TRBV6-1; D: NA; DNA: TGTGCCAGCAGCCATGGGGACCCAGGTCTCGGCTACGAGCAGTACTTC; CDR3: CASSHGDPGLGYEQYF
size: NA; J: TRBJ2-5; V: TRBV20-1; D: NA; DNA: TGCAGTGCTAGAGGAACTTACGATGATGGCCCCTACAAGCAGTACTTC; CDR3: CSARGTYDDGPYKQYF
size: NA; J: TRBJ2-1; V: TRBV12-3/TRBV12-4; D: TRBD2; DNA: TGTGCCAGCAGTTTTGGCGGGGGGGCCGTTGAGCAGTTCTTC; CDR3: CASSFGGGAVEQFF
size: NA; J: TRBJ1-2; V: TRBV27; D: TRBD1; DNA: TGTGCCAGCACCCCCAGGGGGCGTATGAGCGGCTACACCTTC; CDR3: CASTPRGRMSGYTF
size: few; J: TRBJ1-4; V: TRBV27; D: NA; DNA: TGTGCCAGCAGTACCACACCGGGACGAGTTGGTGAAAAACTGTTTTTT; CDR3: CASSTTPGRVGEKLFF
size: few; J: TRBJ1-4; V: TRBV11-2; D: NA; DNA: TGTGCCAGCAGCTTAGGAGGGCTTAGGAAACTGTTTTTT; CDR3: CASSLGGLRKLFF
size: NA; J: TRBJ2-7; V: TRBV19; D: TRBD2; DNA: TGTGCCAGTAGTATGGGACTAGCCTACGAGCAGTACTTC; CDR3: CASSMGLAYEQYF
size: NA; J: TRBJ2-1; V: TRBV5-1; D: TRBD2; DNA: TGCGCCAGCAGCTTGAGCCTAGCGGGGGGGAACTACAATGAGCAGTTCTTC; CDR3: CASSLSLAGGNYNEQFF
size: few; J: TRBJ1-3; V: TRBV15; D: NA; DNA: TGTGCCACCAGCAGAGATGACGGGGATTTCACCGGAAACACCATATATTTT; CDR3: CATSRDDGDFTGNTIYF
size: once; J: TRBJ2-1; V: TRBV5-1; D: TRBD2; DNA: TGCGCCAGCAGCCCCATCGACGGGGGGGCCGGTAATGAGCAGTTCTTC; CDR3: CASSPIDGGAGNEQFF
size: NA; J: TRBJ1-2; V: TRBV28; D: TRBD1; DNA: TGTGCCAGCAGTGACAGGGTGGGAAAGTCGAGGGGCCACACCTTC; CDR3: CASSDRVGKSRGHTF
size: few; J: TRBJ2-7; V: TRBV7-9; D: NA; DNA: TGTGCCAGCAGCTTAACGGCCCCCTACGAGCAGTACTTC; CDR3: CASSLTAPYEQYF
size: NA; J: TRBJ2-4; V: TRBV3-1; D: NA; DNA: TGTGCCAGCAGCCAACTCGTGGCCCGGACCGGGGATCCCAAAAACATTCAGTACTTC; CDR3: CASSQLVARTGDPKNIQYF
size: NA; J: TRBJ2-7; V: TRBV4-2; D: TRBD2; DNA: TGTGCCAGCAGCCAAAAGCAGGCTAGCGGGGGGTCGTACGAGCAGTACTTC; CDR3: CASSQKQASGGSYEQYF
size: few; J: TRBJ1-1; V: TRBV10-3; D: NA; DNA: TGTGCCATCAGTGAGGCCGTGAACACTGAAGCTTTCTTT; CDR3: CAISEAVNTEAFF
size: NA; J: TRBJ2-7; V: TRBV7-9; D: TRBD1; DNA: TGTGCCAGCAGCTGGGGGACAGCTAGGCCATACGAGCAGTACTTC; CDR3: CASSWGTARPYEQYF